These 7 T cell receptor beta chains were all obtained from the same sample, sequenced in a study of OX40 agonist ivuxolimab in advanced cancers. TCRdb keeps only in-frame clones here, not all; method: immunoSEQ multiplex PCR. Of tens of thousands of clones listed, approximately 90% are singletons. The sample in question was CD4+ or CD8+ T cells sorted from blood, obtained in a trial of the OX40 agonist ivuxolimab. The source of these receptors is an adult with an advanced solid tumor such as melanoma, head and neck, liver or kidney cancer.

The rearrangement uses TRBV28 and TRBJ2-7; 7 bases fit TRBD1. The CDR3 is 11 residues long. The germline V gene encodes CDR1 MDHEN and CDR2 SYDVKM. The junction had 0 bases not matched to a gene; V was cut back by 5 bases and J by 5 bases. The CDR3 is CASSDRDEQYF. CDR3 nucleotide sequence: TGTGCCAGCAGTGACAGGGACGAGCAGTACTTC.

The V and J genes are TRBV27 and TRBJ2-7; D may be TRBD2 (7 bases). V gave up 2 bases and J gave up 3 bases, with 17 bases separating them. CDR3 length: 16 amino acids. The germline gives CDR1 MNHEY, CDR2 SMNVEV (reference sequence). The CDR3 DNA follows: TGTGCCAGCAGTTTACTTAGTGGGGGGGCCCTCTACGAGCAGTACTTC. Its translation is CASSLLSGGALYEQYF.

This clone was seen only once. The genes are TRBV27 and TRBJ2-5, with D perhaps TRBD2 (5 bases). The CDR3 runs 12 residues. Germline CDR1 reads MNHEY; CDR2 reads SMNVEV (reference sequence). The germline V and J ends were trimmed by 8 bases and 2 bases, with 9 bases remaining between them. The chain's CDR3 is CASRGLQETQYF. For the CDR3, the DNA is TGTGCCAGCCGCGGACTTCAAGAGACCCAGTACTTC.

The chain employs TRBV7-2 and TRBJ2-7; 7 bases fit TRBD1. CDR1 and CDR2 from the germline V gene are SGHTA and FQGNSA. Germline trimming cut 1 base from V and 0 bases from J; bases unmatched to any gene: 6. CDR3 length equals 16 residues. CDR3 region: CASSLETGYGSYEQYF. The CDR3 coding sequence is TGTGCCAGCAGCTTAGAGACAGGGTACGGCTCCTACGAGCAGTACTTC. The full variable domain, with the rest looked up from reference TRBV7-2 and TRBJ2-7, is GAGVSQSPSNKVTEKGKDVELRCDPISGHTALYWYRQSLGQGLEFLIYFQGNSAPDKSGLPSDRFSAERTGGSVSTLTIQRTQQEDSAVYLCASSLETGYGSYEQYFGPGTRLTVT.

The rearrangement links TRBV7-8 to TRBJ2-7; D is undetermined. Trimming cost V 5 bases and J 3 bases, with 11 bases left between them. The CDR3 loop spans 13 amino acids. Germline assignment: CDR1 SGHVS and CDR2 FQNEAQ. The CDR3 sequence: CASSLEVGYEQYF. CDR3 coding DNA: TGTGCCAGCAGCCTAGAGGTTGGCTACGAGCAGTACTTC.

V is TRBV2 and J is TRBJ2-7; 8 positions match TRBD1. This CDR3 comprises 15 residues. Germline V lookup: CDR1 SNHLY, CDR2 FYNNEI. V lost 3 bases and J lost 7; bases outside the gene matches: 11. The CDR3 sequence is CASSDMPTGGNEQYF. CDR3 DNA: TGTGCCAGCAGTGACATGCCTACAGGGGGGAATGAGCAGTACTTC.

V is TRBV28 and J is TRBJ2-3, with D possibly TRBD1 on 6 matching bases. Germline CDR1 and CDR2: MDHEN and SYDVKM. The CDR3 length is 12 residues. DNA for the CDR3: TGTGGGGTGGGGGCCCTAAGCGGTACGCAGTATTTT. Translated, it gives CGVGALSGTQYF.